A selection of T cell receptor beta chains follows, all from one sample in a study of CD4 T cells in relation to SARS-CoV-2 and coronaviruses. This table comes from immunoSEQ multiplex PCR, and its TCRdb copy is limited to in-frame clones, with some not included. Among some 45,000 clones listed, approximately 80% were seen once. Which antigens these TCRs recognize remains unknown. Sequences were obtained from naive CD4+ T cells from PBMCs, cultured in vitro. These receptors originate from an adult with COVID-19. Both conserved end residues are part of each CDR3. D genes are given only for firm matches. Only some rows state a clone size, as once, few, many or a class for expanded clones.

j_call,d_call,v_call,clone_size,cdr3_aa,cdr3_nt
TRBJ2-7,-,TRBV20-1,-,CSASINYEQYF,TGCAGTGCTAGTATCAACTACGAGCAGTACTTC
TRBJ2-3,TRBD2,TRBV11-2,-,CASSSAGRAGDTQYF,TGTGCCAGCAGCTCTGCAGGGAGGGCCGGAGATACGCAGTATTTT
TRBJ2-5,-,TRBV27,-,CASSLRREYETQYF,TGTGCCAGCAGTTTAAGGAGGGAGTATGAGACCCAGTACTTC
TRBJ2-7,TRBD2,TRBV5-1,-,CASSLRGAGAYEQYF,TGCGCCAGCAGCTTGAGGGGAGCGGGGGCCTACGAGCAGTACTTC
TRBJ1-5,TRBD1,TRBV14,-,CASSGDPPRQGHQPQHF,TGTGCCAGCAGTGGCGACCCTCCGCGACAGGGACACCAGCCCCAGCATTTT
TRBJ2-3,TRBD2,TRBV11-2,once,CASSAGLASPDTQYF,TGTGCCAGCAGCGCGGGACTAGCCTCACCAGATACGCAGTATTTT
TRBJ2-1,TRBD2,TRBV27,-,CASSLYSGRSRGEQFF,TGTGCCAGCAGTTTATACAGCGGGAGGTCGCGTGGTGAGCAGTTCTTC
TRBJ1-1,-,TRBV15,-,CATTYEVRTASTEAFF,TGTGCCACCACGTATGAAGTGAGGACAGCCTCTACTGAAGCTTTCTTT
TRBJ2-7,TRBD2,TRBV2,-,CASSAHRDYRPHEQYF,TGTGCCAGCAGTGCCCACCGGGACTACCGTCCCCACGAGCAGTACTTC
TRBJ2-7,TRBD2,TRBV6-5,-,CASSPGLASSYEQYF,TGTGCCAGCAGTCCCGGACTAGCGTCTTCCTACGAGCAGTACTTC
TRBJ2-3,-,TRBV12-3/TRBV12-4,-,CASSFAGDTQYF,TGTGCCAGCAGTTTTGCCGGAGATACGCAGTATTTT
TRBJ1-3,-,TRBV29-1,-,CSVDTGIGNTIYF,TGCAGCGTTGATACAGGGATTGGAAACACCATATATTTT
TRBJ2-3,-,TRBV3-1/TRBV3-2,-,CAVKGLQTDTQYF,TGTGCCGTTAAAGGCCTCCAAACAGATACGCAGTATTTT
TRBJ2-3,TRBD2,TRBV3-1/TRBV3-2,-,CASSHTSGRDGTDTQYF,TGTGCCAGCAGCCACACTAGCGGGAGGGATGGCACAGATACGCAGTATTTT
TRBJ2-2,-,TRBV18,-,CASSTDRIAGELFF,TGTGCCAGCTCAACAGACAGGATAGCCGGGGAGCTGTTTTTT
TRBJ2-7,TRBD1,TRBV5-1,-,CASSSHRGSDDEQYF,TGCGCCAGCAGCTCCCACAGGGGCTCGGACGACGAGCAGTACTTC
TRBJ1-2,-,TRBV19,-,CASASGRTYGYTF,TGTGCCAGTGCGTCGGGCAGAACCTATGGCTACACCTTC
TRBJ2-2,-,TRBV2,-,CASRGNTGELFF,TGTGCCAGCCGGGGTAACACCGGGGAGCTGTTTTTT
TRBJ2-2,-,TRBV7-7,-,CASSSVQGLTTGELFF,TGTGCTAGCAGCTCAGTCCAGGGGCTTACCACCGGGGAGCTGTTTTTT
TRBJ1-5,TRBD1,TRBV25-1,-,CASSGTGTQPQHF,TGTGCCAGCAGTGGGACAGGGACTCAGCCCCAGCATTTT
TRBJ1-4,-,TRBV18,once,CASSPRAGTNEKLFF,TGTGCCAGCTCACCCCGGGCTGGAACTAATGAAAAACTGTTTTTT
TRBJ1-4,-,TRBV7-9,-,CASSAGRTTNEKLFF,TGTGCCAGCAGCGCCGGGAGGACAACTAATGAAAAACTGTTTTTT
TRBJ2-6,-,TRBV9,-,CASSATPGANVLTF,TGTGCCAGCAGCGCGACACCTGGGGCCAACGTCCTGACTTTC
TRBJ1-5,-,TRBV28,-,CASRGVKGNQPQHF,TGTGCCAGCAGGGGCGTAAAAGGCAATCAGCCCCAGCATTTT
TRBJ2-7,-,TRBV2,-,CASSGDVDYEQYF,TGTGCCAGCAGCGGGGACGTCGACTACGAGCAGTACTTC
TRBJ2-3,-,TRBV6-6,-,CASSIGFTDTQYF,TGTGCCAGCAGTATAGGGTTCACAGATACGCAGTATTTT
TRBJ1-4,-,TRBV11-2,-,CASSLDLKGRRGKLFF,TGTGCCAGCAGCTTAGATCTTAAAGGTCGGAGGGGAAAACTGTTTTTT